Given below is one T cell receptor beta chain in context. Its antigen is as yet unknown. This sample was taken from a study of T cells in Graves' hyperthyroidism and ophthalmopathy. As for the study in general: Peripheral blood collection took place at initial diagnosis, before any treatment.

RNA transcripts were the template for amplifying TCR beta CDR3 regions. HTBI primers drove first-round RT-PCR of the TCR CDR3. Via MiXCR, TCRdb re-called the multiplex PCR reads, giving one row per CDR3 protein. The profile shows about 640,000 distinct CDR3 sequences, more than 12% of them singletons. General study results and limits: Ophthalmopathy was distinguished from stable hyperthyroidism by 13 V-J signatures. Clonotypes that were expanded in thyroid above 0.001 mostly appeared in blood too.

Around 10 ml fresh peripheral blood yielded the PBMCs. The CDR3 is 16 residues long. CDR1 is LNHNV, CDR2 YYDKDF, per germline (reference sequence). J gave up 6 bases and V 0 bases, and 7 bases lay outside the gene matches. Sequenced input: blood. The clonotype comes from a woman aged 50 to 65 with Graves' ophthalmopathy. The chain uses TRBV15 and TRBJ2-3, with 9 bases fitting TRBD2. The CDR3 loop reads CATSRDAGGRADTQYF. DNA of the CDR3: TGTGCCACCAGCAGAGACGCGGGAGGGAGGGCCGATACGCAGTATTTT.